Listed below are T cell receptor beta chains from one sample, sequenced in a study of PD-1 blockade in classical Hodgkin lymphoma. Sequencing used immunoSEQ multiplex PCR; TCRdb keeps in-frame clones, though not all of them. The table includes 90,000 or so clones, roughly 78% detected once. Specimen: peripheral blood mononuclear cells (PBMCs), collected before the fourth cycle of nivolumab. These receptors originate from a human donor with classical Hodgkin lymphoma. Both conserved end residues are part of each CDR3. The D gene is left open where the match is weak. Not all rows give a size; the values are once, few, many and, for expanded clones, a class.

V gene	D gene	J gene	clone size	CDR3 DNA	CDR3 protein
TRBV7-2	TRBD2	TRBJ2-1	-	TGTGCCAGCAGCCCCGGACTAGCGGGAGACAATGAGCAGTTCTTC	CASSPGLAGDNEQFF
TRBV7-8	TRBD1	TRBJ2-3	-	TGTGCCAGCAGCTTAGCCAGTACAGGGGGCACAGATACGCAGTATTTT	CASSLASTGGTDTQYF
TRBV15	TRBD2	TRBJ2-1	-	TGTGCCACCAGCAGAGATAGTGGTGGTTGGCTAGCGGATTACAATGAGCAGTTCTTC	CATSRDSGGWLADYNEQFF
TRBV6-5	TRBD1	TRBJ1-4	-	TGTGCCAGCAGTACCCCAGGGGGTGCTAATGAAAAACTGTTTTTT	CASSTPGGANEKLFF
TRBV29-1	-	TRBJ2-3	-	TGCAGCGTTGAAAAGGACACAGATACGCAGTATTTT	CSVEKDTDTQYF
TRBV6-5	TRBD1	TRBJ2-3	-	TGTGCCAGCAGTTACATGGCCACAGGGGGCACAGATACGCAGTATTTT	CASSYMATGGTDTQYF
TRBV18	TRBD1	TRBJ1-5	-	TGTGCCAGCTCACCCCTTGGACAGGTCAATCAGCCCCAGCATTTT	CASSPLGQVNQPQHF
TRBV5-5	-	TRBJ1-5	-	TGTGCCAGCAGCTTGGGAAGGGGTCAGGGTCCCAATCAGCCCCAGCATTTT	CASSLGRGQGPNQPQHF
TRBV27	-	TRBJ2-3	-	TGTGCCAGCAGTTTATTTTCGAATACAGATACGCAGTATTTT	CASSLFSNTDTQYF
TRBV5-1	-	TRBJ2-7	-	TGCGCCAGCAGCAAGGGAGTCGAGCAGTACTTC	CASSKGVEQYF
TRBV25-1	-	TRBJ1-2	-	TGTGCCAGCAGTCCAACCACGGGGGCGACAGACAGAAACTATGGCTACACCTTC	CASSPTTGATDRNYGYTF
TRBV28	-	TRBJ2-7	-	TGTGCCAGCACTCCCGCGATGGAGTACGAGCAGTACTTC	CASTPAMEYEQYF
TRBV6-6	-	TRBJ2-1	-	TGTGCCAGCAGTTATCAATACAATGAGCAGTTCTTC	CASSYQYNEQFF
TRBV7-7	-	TRBJ2-2	-	TGTGCCAGCAGCGCGGCTGGAGAGAACACCGGGGAGCTGTTTTTT	CASSAAGENTGELFF
TRBV11-2	-	TRBJ2-5	-	TGTGCCAGCAGCCCGTTGGGATGGGGGCAGGAGACCCAGTACTTC	CASSPLGWGQETQYF
TRBV5-1	TRBD2	TRBJ2-3	-	TGCGCCAGCAGCTTGATGTCTAGCGGGGGGGCTGGAGATACGCAGTATTTT	CASSLMSSGGAGDTQYF
TRBV19	-	TRBJ1-1	-	TGTGCCAGTAGTATAGGCCGGGACCTGAACACTGAAGCTTTCTTT	CASSIGRDLNTEAFF
TRBV9	TRBD1	TRBJ2-5	-	TGTGCCAGCAGCAGGGCGACAGGGACCCAAGAGACCCAGTACTTC	CASSRATGTQETQYF
TRBV27	-	TRBJ1-3	-	TGTGCCAGCAGTTTAGGAGGGGGCTCTGGAAACACCATATATTTT	CASSLGGGSGNTIYF
TRBV5-1	TRBD2	TRBJ2-5	once	TGCGCCAGCAGCTTGGGTGGGAGGGACGAGACCCAGTACTTC	CASSLGGRDETQYF
TRBV7-8	-	TRBJ2-5	-	TGTGCCAGCAGCAAACTAGATTGGGAGACCCAGTACTTC	CASSKLDWETQYF
TRBV7-9	TRBD1	TRBJ2-5	-	TGTGCCAGCAGCTCCAGGACAGGGGGCGAGACCCAGTACTTC	CASSSRTGGETQYF
TRBV5-1	-	TRBJ1-4	-	TGCGCCAGCACCCCCCTGCGGGGACCTAATGAAAAACTGTTTTTT	CASTPLRGPNEKLFF
TRBV12-5	-	TRBJ2-5	-	TGTGCTAGTGGCCGGTGGGACGAGACCCAGTACTTC	CASGRWDETQYF
TRBV9	-	TRBJ2-7	-	TGTGCCAGCAGCCCTCGGGCAGATACCTACGAGCAGTACTTC	CASSPRADTYEQYF
TRBV5-1	-	TRBJ1-1	-	TGCGCCAGCAGCCTCTGGGCCGTCGAATGGGAAAACACTGAAGCTTTCTTT	CASSLWAVEWENTEAFF
TRBV6-5	-	TRBJ2-3	once	TGTGCCAGCAGTTACGTCGCCACAGATACGCAGTATTTT	CASSYVATDTQYF
TRBV7-8	TRBD1	TRBJ1-6	few	TGTGCCAGCAGCTTTAATTCGGGACAGAAAAATTCACCCCTCCACTTT	CASSFNSGQKNSPLHF
TRBV18	TRBD1	TRBJ1-1	-	TGTGCCAGCTCACCCCTGACAGGGGGCACTGAAGCTTTCTTT	CASSPLTGGTEAFF
TRBV30	TRBD1	TRBJ1-1	-	TGTGCCTGGAGTGCCAAACACGGACAGGGTAGCCGAACTGAAGCTTTCTTT	CAWSAKHGQGSRTEAFF
TRBV28	TRBD1	TRBJ2-2	-	TGTGCCGTACAGGGGGCCCTCTTTGCGAACACCGGGGAGCTGTTTTTT	CAVQGALFANTGELFF
TRBV29-1	TRBD2	TRBJ2-3	-	TGCAGCGTTCGACCACTAGCGGGAACTAGCACAGATACGCAGTATTTT	CSVRPLAGTSTDTQYF
TRBV21-1	-	TRBJ1-3	once	TGTGCCAGCAGCACCAGGCGCGCCAGGGAGAAAAGAGCCTCTGGAAACACCATATATTTT	CASSTRRAREKRASGNTIYF
TRBV9	-	TRBJ1-6	-	TGTGCCAGCAGCCTACTGATAGGACAGAAGAGCTCCTATAATTCACCCCTCCACTTT	CASSLLIGQKSSYNSPLHF
TRBV29-1	-	TRBJ1-2	-	TGCAGCGTGGAAGGCAACTATGGCTACACCTTC	CSVEGNYGYTF
TRBV10-3	-	TRBJ1-1	-	TGTGCCATCAGTGATTTCTCGAGGGACACTGAAGCTTTCTTT	CAISDFSRDTEAFF
TRBV11-3	-	TRBJ1-5	-	TGTGCCAGCAGCTCGGACACGGATTATCAGCCCCAGCATTTT	CASSSDTDYQPQHF
TRBV19	TRBD2	TRBJ2-7	-	TGTGCCAGTAGTATAGGCCTAGCGGGAACGGCCGAGCAGTACTTC	CASSIGLAGTAEQYF
TRBV7-3	TRBD1	TRBJ1-6	-	TGTGCCAGCGGGACAGAGAGTTCACCCCTCCACTTT	CASGTESSPLHF
TRBV6-1	TRBD1	TRBJ1-2	-	TGTGCCAGCAGTGAAGTAGGGGACAGGGTCTATGGCTACACCTTC	CASSEVGDRVYGYTF
TRBV7-9	-	TRBJ2-2	once	TGTGCCAGCAGCTTCAACGGCGCGAACACCGGGGAGCTGTTTTTT	CASSFNGANTGELFF
TRBV6-1	-	TRBJ2-7	-	TGTGCCAGCAGTGTTGTGGCGATAAGCTCCTACGAGCAGTACTTC	CASSVVAISSYEQYF
TRBV10-3	-	TRBJ1-3	few	TGTGCCATCAGTGAGTCTGTACCTTCTGGAAACACCATATATTTT	CAISESVPSGNTIYF
TRBV27	-	TRBJ2-2	-	TGTGCCAGCGTCGGGGGCCGGAACACCGGGGAGCTGTTTTTT	CASVGGRNTGELFF
TRBV7-6	-	TRBJ2-2	-	TGTGCCAGCAGCTTCCAGGCAGTTGTCGGGGAGCTGTTTTTT	CASSFQAVVGELFF
TRBV4-1	TRBD2	TRBJ2-1	-	TGCGCCAGCAGCCATAGTCGGACTAGCGGGGGTCGCTACAATGAGCAGTTCTTC	CASSHSRTSGGRYNEQFF
TRBV29-1	-	TRBJ2-7	-	TGCAGCGTTGAACCTGGGCCCGGGAAAGGGGTTGACGAGCAGTACTTC	CSVEPGPGKGVDEQYF
TRBV6-1	-	TRBJ2-7	-	TGTGCCAGCAGTGCTCAATTGGGAACGAACTACGAGCAGTACTTC	CASSAQLGTNYEQYF
TRBV7-2	TRBD2	TRBJ2-7	-	TGTGCCAGCAGCCTTGGGACTAGCGGGAGCGCCGCGCAGTACTTC	CASSLGTSGSAAQYF
TRBV6-6	TRBD1	TRBJ2-3	once	TGTGCCAGCAGCCGGACAGGGGGCACAGATACGCAGTATTTT	CASSRTGGTDTQYF
TRBV5-1	-	TRBJ1-1	once	TGCGCCAGCAGCGCCGAGGGGAACACTGAAGCTTTCTTT	CASSAEGNTEAFF
TRBV18	-	TRBJ1-5	once	TGTGCCAGCTCACCTAGCAATCAGCCCCAGCATTTT	CASSPSNQPQHF
TRBV28	TRBD1	TRBJ2-7	-	TGTGCCAGCAGTTTAGGCAGGGGGCTATTGGGTTTCTACGAGCAGTACTTC	CASSLGRGLLGFYEQYF
TRBV5-4	-	TRBJ2-3	-	TGTGCCAGCAGCTTGGGGCAAGGCCCCACAGATACGCAGTATTTT	CASSLGQGPTDTQYF
TRBV25-1	-	TRBJ2-2	-	TGTGCCAGCAGTGAAAGACCGGGTGTGTCCGGGGAGCTGTTTTTT	CASSERPGVSGELFF